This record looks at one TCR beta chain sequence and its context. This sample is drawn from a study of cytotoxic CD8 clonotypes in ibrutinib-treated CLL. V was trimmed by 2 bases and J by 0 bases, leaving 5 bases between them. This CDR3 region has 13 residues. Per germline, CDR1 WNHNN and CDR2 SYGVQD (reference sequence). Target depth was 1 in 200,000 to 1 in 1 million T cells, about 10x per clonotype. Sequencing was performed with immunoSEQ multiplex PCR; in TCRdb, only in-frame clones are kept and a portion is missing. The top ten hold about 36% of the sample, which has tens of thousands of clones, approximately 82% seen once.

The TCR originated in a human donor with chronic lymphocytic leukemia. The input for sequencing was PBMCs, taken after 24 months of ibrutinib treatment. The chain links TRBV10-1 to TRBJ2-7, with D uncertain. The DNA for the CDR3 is TGCGCCAGCAGTGAGGCGAACTCCTACGAGCAGTACTTC. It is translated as CASSEANSYEQYF.